The rows below give T cell receptor beta chains drawn from one sample of a study of cytotoxic CD8 clonotypes in ibrutinib-treated CLL. Measured with immunoSEQ multiplex PCR; TCRdb has only the in-frame clones, and not every one. The sample consists of roughly 70,000 clones, 90% of them appearing once. Sequencing was performed on PBMCs, taken after 12 months of ibrutinib treatment. All receptors come from a human donor with chronic lymphocytic leukemia. CDR3s include the opening cysteine and the closing phenylalanine or tryptophan. D genes are given only for firm matches. Size values are once, few and many counts, or a class for expanded clones, and some rows have none.

len | abundance | d_gene | j_gene | v_gene | CDR3nt | CDR3aa
15 | once | - | TRBJ2-7 | TRBV7-2 | TGTGCCAGCAGCTTCCGGGACTTGTTAGTCTCCGAGCAGTACTTC | CASSFRDLLVSEQYF
13 | - | - | TRBJ2-7 | TRBV28 | TGTGCCAGCAGTTTTGGCAGGGCCTACGAGCAGTACTTC | CASSFGRAYEQYF
12 | once | - | TRBJ1-1 | TRBV18 | TGTGCCAGCTCACCCGGGACATTTGAAGCTTTCTTT | CASSPGTFEAFF
13 | - | TRBD1 | TRBJ1-5 | TRBV6-5 | TGTGCCAGCAGTGGGACAGACAATCAGCCCCAGCATTTT | CASSGTDNQPQHF
17 | - | - | TRBJ1-2 | TRBV6-1 | TGTGCCAGCAGTGAAAACTCAGGGTTTAATCTCCCAAATGGCTACACCTTC | CASSENSGFNLPNGYTF
13 | few | TRBD1 | TRBJ1-1 | TRBV19 | TGTGCCAGTAGTACTCCGGGACAGGGGGGTGCTTTCTTT | CASSTPGQGGAFF
15 | - | TRBD1 | TRBJ1-2 | TRBV18 | TGTGCCAGCTCACCGTCCGGGACAGGGCTCTATGGCTACACCTTC | CASSPSGTGLYGYTF
13 | - | TRBD2 | TRBJ2-7 | TRBV29-1 | TGCAGCGTCAAGACTAGCGGGACATACGAGCAGTACTTC | CSVKTSGTYEQYF
14 | - | - | TRBJ2-7 | TRBV4-3 | TGCGCCAGCAGCATCCGACAAGGCCCCTACGAGCAGTACTTC | CASSIRQGPYEQYF
15 | - | TRBD1 | TRBJ2-1 | TRBV15 | TGTGCCACCAGCGTACAACCGGGACAGGGCAATGAGCAGTTCTTC | CATSVQPGQGNEQFF
15 | - | TRBD1 | TRBJ2-1 | TRBV7-8 | TGTGCCAGCAGCCCACGGGACAGGGTTAACAATGAGCAGTTCTTC | CASSPRDRVNNEQFF
15 | - | - | TRBJ2-1 | TRBV5-1 | TGCGCCAGCAGATATGACAGCAGCTCTAGAAATGAGCAGTTCTTC | CASRYDSSSRNEQFF